This TCR beta chain was found in a study of beta chain features in type 1 diabetes. Overall study context: The patient and healthy donor groups were comparable for age, gender and cell yields. General study results and limits: Moderate yet significant TCRB CDR3 shortening was seen in Type 1 diabetes patients in all four CD4+ subsets. Equally in patients and controls, shorter templates might have been favored by PCR.

Expressed TCRB transcripts were sequenced, since all the RNA that had been isolated was reverse transcribed. Only in-frame clones appear in the TCRdb table, and some are missing; sequencing was by immunoSEQ multiplex PCR. Among 130,000 or so clones listed, over 8% were seen once. The CDR3 covers 12 residues. V was clipped by 5 bases and J by 3 bases, with 8 bases between them. The germline gives CDR1 ENHRY, CDR2 SYGVKD. Blood was drawn once from each donor into heparinised tubes. The draws averaged around 110 mL. Only a few counts were recorded for this clone. What it binds is not known. Material for sequencing was central memory CD4+ T cells from blood. The TCR comes from a woman in her thirties or forties in good health. The chain combines TRBV10-3 with TRBJ2-7; no reliable D call. CDR3 nucleotides: TGTGCCATCAGTCCGAGTTTCTACGAGCAGTACTTC. Amino acids: CAISPSFYEQYF.